This is a list of T cell receptor beta chains from one sample in a study of Graves' ophthalmopathy and Graves' hyperthyroidism. TCRdb re-derived calls from the multiplex PCR reads in MiXCR, one entry per CDR3 protein. This sample has 560,000 or so distinct CDR3 sequences, with 35% to 40% found just once. What was sequenced was peripheral blood or thyroid tissue (not recorded which). These receptors were collected from an adult man with Graves' hyperthyroidism. Each CDR3 is given with its conserved first and last residue. D genes are given only for firm matches. Size is omitted from some rows. Given values are once, few, many or a class for expanded clones.

J	D	V	size	CDR3	DNA
TRBJ1-1	NA	TRBV6-5	many	CASSDLVPPSTEAFF	TGTGCCAGCAGTGATCTGGTCCCCCCGAGCACTGAAGCTTTCTTT
TRBJ2-2	TRBD2	TRBV9	many	CASSVFPGTRGAIGELFF	TGTGCCAGCAGCGTCTTCCCCGGGACGCGGGGGGCTATCGGGGAGCTGTTTTTT
TRBJ2-5	TRBD2	TRBV7-9	many	CASSSTSGGYQETQYF	TGTGCCAGCAGCTCCACTAGCGGGGGGTACCAAGAGACCCAGTACTTC
TRBJ2-3	TRBD2	TRBV25-1	few	CASSVRLAGGPRDTQYF	TGTGCCAGCAGTGTCCGACTAGCGGGAGGGCCCCGAGATACGCAGTATTTT
TRBJ2-5	NA	TRBV5-4	few	CASSFQGGQETQYF	TGTGCCAGCAGCTTCCAGGGGGGGCAAGAGACCCAGTACTTC
TRBJ1-2	NA	TRBV12-3/TRBV12-4	few	CASSLVRGLAGYTF	TGTGCCAGCAGTTTAGTTCGGGGGCTGGCTGGCTACACCTTC
TRBJ2-5	NA	TRBV27	NA	CASSEVLGTTRAQYF	TGTGCCAGCAGTGAAGTATTAGGTACAACTAGGGCCCAGTACTTC
TRBJ1-1	TRBD1	TRBV28	NA	CASSFRGQGNTEAFF	TGTGCCAGCAGTTTCCGAGGACAGGGGAACACTGAAGCTTTCTTT
TRBJ1-1	TRBD1	TRBV7-9	many	CASSSTRDRGGSNTEAFF	TGTGCCAGCAGCTCAACCCGGGACAGGGGGGGATCGAACACTGAAGCTTTCTTT
TRBJ1-1	NA	TRBV2	NA	CASSQGMDTEAFF	TGTGCCAGCAGCCAAGGGATGGACACTGAAGCTTTCTTT
TRBJ2-7	TRBD1	TRBV5-6	NA	CASSWGTGGDEQYF	TGTGCCAGCAGCTGGGGGACAGGGGGCGACGAGCAGTACTTC
TRBJ2-2	NA	TRBV19	many	CASSRDFNTGELFF	TGTGCCAGTAGTAGGGACTTTAACACCGGGGAGCTGTTTTTT
TRBJ1-1	NA	TRBV29-1	many	CSVDSSNTEAFF	TGCAGCGTAGACAGCTCGAACACTGAAGCTTTCTTT
TRBJ2-7	TRBD2	TRBV7-3	NA	CASSQGRSGAAYEQYF	TGCGCCAGCAGCCAAGGAAGAAGCGGGGCCGCTTACGAGCAGTACTTC
TRBJ2-7	TRBD2	TRBV2	few	CASLGSGSSYEQYF	TGTGCCAGCTTGGGTAGCGGGAGCTCCTACGAGCAGTACTTC
TRBJ1-2	TRBD1	TRBV6-1	NA	CASSEEGAAYGYTF	TGTGCCAGCAGTGAAGAGGGGGCGGCCTATGGCTACACCTTC
TRBJ1-1	NA	TRBV11-1	NA	CASSSTKGAKAFF	TGTGCCAGCAGCTCCACGAAGGGCGCAAAAGCTTTCTTT
TRBJ1-1	NA	TRBV12-3/TRBV12-4	few	CTSSPPRANTEAFF	TGTACCAGCAGTCCGCCCCGGGCGAACACTGAAGCTTTCTTT
TRBJ2-7	TRBD1	TRBV7-8	NA	CASSVYAGTGGEQYF	TGTGCCAGCAGCGTCTACGCCGGGACAGGGGGCGAGCAGTACTTC
TRBJ2-5	NA	TRBV10-2	NA	CASSESHRETQYF	TGCGCCAGCAGTGAGTCTCACAGAGAGACCCAGTACTTC
TRBJ2-5	NA	TRBV25-1	NA	CASRGAGAKETQYF	TGTGCCAGCCGTGGGGCAGGGGCTAAAGAGACCCAGTACTTC
TRBJ2-2	NA	TRBV5-6	many	CASSLIGYANTGELFF	TGTGCCAGCAGCTTGATCGGCTACGCGAACACCGGGGAGCTGTTTTTT
TRBJ2-7	NA	TRBV29-1	NA	CSYRDSNEQYF	TGCAGCTACAGGGATTCCAACGAGCAGTACTTC
TRBJ2-2	NA	TRBV12-3/TRBV12-4	NA	CASSSSATANTGELFF	TGTGCCAGCAGCTCGTCCGCGACAGCGAACACCGGGGAGCTGTTTTTT
TRBJ1-2	NA	TRBV25-1	NA	CASSLSRRGGSPVEYGYTF	TGTGCCAGCAGTTTATCCCGCAGGGGTGGCAGTCCCGTGGAGTATGGCTACACCTTC
TRBJ1-6	NA	TRBV2	many	CASSDRSYNSPLHF	TGTGCCAGCAGTGACAGGTCCTATAATTCACCCCTCCACTTT
TRBJ2-5	NA	TRBV7-6	many	CASSPIWETQYF	TGTGCCAGCAGCCCGATCTGGGAGACCCAGTACTTC
TRBJ1-6	NA	TRBV3-1	NA	CASSQVSYNSPLHF	TGTGCCAGCAGCCAAGTCTCCTATAATTCACCCCTCCACTTT
TRBJ2-3	NA	TRBV5-1	NA	CASSSWGQLGPDTQYF	TGCGCCAGCAGCTCTTGGGGACAACTAGGCCCAGATACGCAGTATTTT
TRBJ2-7	TRBD1	TRBV2	many	CASSRTGDEQYF	TGTGCCAGCAGTCGGACAGGGGACGAGCAGTACTTC
TRBJ2-1	TRBD2	TRBV20-1	NA	CSARVLAGANEQFF	TGCAGTGCTAGGGTCCTAGCGGGAGCGAATGAGCAGTTCTTC
TRBJ2-7	TRBD2	TRBV29-1	NA	CSESSGGFYEQYF	TGCAGCGAGTCTAGCGGGGGCTTCTACGAGCAGTACTTC
TRBJ2-2	NA	TRBV12-3/TRBV12-4	many	CASSPRAGFPGELFF	TGTGCCAGCAGTCCTAGGGCAGGGTTCCCCGGGGAGCTGTTTTTT
TRBJ2-2	NA	TRBV7-8	many	CASSLGEGRTNTGELFF	TGTGCCAGCAGCTTAGGAGAGGGCAGGACCAACACCGGGGAGCTGTTTTTT
TRBJ2-3	NA	TRBV7-8	NA	CASSPRQDYNTDTQYF	TGTGCCAGCAGCCCCCGACAGGACTACAACACAGATACGCAGTATTTT
TRBJ2-6	NA	TRBV20-1	many	CSARDQQGSGANVLTF	TGCAGTGCTAGAGATCAGCAGGGCTCTGGGGCCAACGTCCTGACTTTC
TRBJ1-2	NA	TRBV6-6	many	CASRGGALDYGYTF	TGTGCCAGCAGGGGGGGCGCGCTCGACTATGGCTACACCTTC
TRBJ2-6	TRBD1	TRBV11-2	NA	CASSSIAVGRQGERANVLTF	TGTGCCAGCAGCTCCATCGCGGTGGGGCGACAGGGTGAAAGGGCCAACGTCCTGACTTTC
TRBJ2-7	NA	TRBV2	NA	CASRGTPSSYEQYF	TGTGCCAGCCGTGGGACTCCAAGCTCCTACGAGCAGTACTTC
TRBJ1-2	TRBD1	TRBV9	many	CASSVGDRGVGYTF	TGTGCCAGCAGCGTTGGGGACAGGGGTGTTGGCTACACCTTC
TRBJ2-5	TRBD2	TRBV7-2	once	CASGFREAMNTGETQYF	TGTGCCAGCGGCTTCCGGGAGGCTATGAACACCGGGGAGACCCAGTACTTC
TRBJ2-7	NA	TRBV5-8	many	CASSLWFHEQYF	TGTGCCAGCAGCTTGTGGTTCCACGAGCAGTACTTC
TRBJ1-6	NA	TRBV7-2	many	CASSGNQGYGSPLHF	TGTGCCAGCAGCGGCAACCAGGGTTATGGATCACCCCTCCACTTT
TRBJ2-7	NA	TRBV10-3	NA	CASSSLLGLSSSYEQYF	TGTGCCAGCAGTTCACTCCTTGGGCTCTCGAGCTCCTACGAGCAGTACTTC
TRBJ2-3	NA	TRBV2	many	CASSVQTSTDTQYF	TGTGCCAGCAGTGTACAGACGAGCACAGATACGCAGTATTTT
TRBJ2-7	TRBD2	TRBV20-1	NA	CSAISGTSGSHEQYF	TGCAGTGCTATCAGCGGGACTAGCGGGAGCCACGAGCAGTACTTC
TRBJ2-7	NA	TRBV29-1	many	CIAAMDGEQYF	TGCATCGCCGCGATGGATGGCGAGCAGTACTTC
TRBJ2-7	TRBD2	TRBV7-8	many	CASSPRRGVSYEQYF	TGTGCCAGCAGCCCACGGCGGGGGGTCTCCTACGAGCAGTACTTC
TRBJ2-5	NA	TRBV6-1	many	CASSYGGPWLIETQYF	TGTGCCAGCAGTTACGGTGGCCCATGGCTGATAGAGACCCAGTACTTC
TRBJ2-5	NA	TRBV5-6	NA	CASSLYSSQETQYF	TGTGCCAGCAGCTTGTACTCGAGCCAAGAGACCCAGTACTTC
TRBJ2-3	TRBD2	TRBV20-1	NA	CSANPAGVGVDTQYF	TGCAGTGCTAATCCAGCGGGGGTGGGTGTGGATACGCAGTATTTT
TRBJ1-4	NA	TRBV7-2	many	CASSPSGGLPGEKLFF	TGTGCCAGCAGCCCGTCGGGGGGGTTACCTGGTGAAAAACTGTTTTTT
TRBJ2-7	TRBD1	TRBV6-6	few	CASSQTGVAGEQYF	TGTGCCAGCAGCCAGACAGGGGTCGCCGGCGAGCAGTACTTC
TRBJ2-7	NA	TRBV7-9	many	CASSFLAGSKDF	TGTGCCAGCAGCTTTTTGGCAGGCTCTAAGGACTTC
TRBJ2-5	NA	TRBV12-5	NA	CASGLGGAGGQETQYF	TGTGCTAGTGGTTTGGGGGGGGCAGGGGGCCAAGAGACCCAGTACTTC
TRBJ2-5	TRBD2	TRBV7-3	NA	CASSYLAGPQETQYF	TGTGCCAGCAGCTATCTAGCGGGGCCCCAAGAGACCCAGTACTTC
TRBJ2-3	NA	TRBV29-1	NA	CSVSSSSTDTQYF	TGCAGCGTCTCATCCTCTAGCACAGATACGCAGTATTTT
TRBJ1-2	TRBD1	TRBV7-9	NA	CASTTRQGGGYTF	TGTGCCAGCACCACCAGACAGGGCGGTGGCTACACCTTC
TRBJ1-4	TRBD1	TRBV6-5	NA	CASRPRTGGSEKLFF	TGTGCCAGCAGGCCAAGGACAGGGGGGAGTGAAAAACTGTTTTTT